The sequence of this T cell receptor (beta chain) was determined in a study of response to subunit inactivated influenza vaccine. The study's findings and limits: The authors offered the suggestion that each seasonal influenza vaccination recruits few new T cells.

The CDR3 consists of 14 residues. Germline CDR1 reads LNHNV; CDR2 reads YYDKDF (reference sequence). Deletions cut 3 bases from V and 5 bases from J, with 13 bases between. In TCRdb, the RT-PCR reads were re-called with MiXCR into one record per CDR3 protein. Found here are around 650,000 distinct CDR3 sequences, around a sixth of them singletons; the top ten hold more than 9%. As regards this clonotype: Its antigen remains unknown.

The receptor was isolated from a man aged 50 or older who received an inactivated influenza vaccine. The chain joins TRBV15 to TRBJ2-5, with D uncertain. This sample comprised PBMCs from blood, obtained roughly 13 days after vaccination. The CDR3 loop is CATSSTTELETQYF. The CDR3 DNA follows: TGTGCCACCAGCAGCACGACGGAGTTGGAGACCCAGTACTTC.